Listed below are T cell receptor beta chains from one sample, sequenced in a study of blood T cell repertoires in COVID-19. Libraries were prepared by immunoSEQ multiplex PCR; TCRdb keeps only in-frame clonotypes and omits some of them. The repertoire has about 210,000 clones, approximately 84% of them found once; the top ten carry 7.5% to 8%. Material for sequencing was peripheral blood. Receptors were obtained from a woman aged 50 to 65 with active or convalescent COVID-19. CDR3s include the opening cysteine and the closing phenylalanine or tryptophan. A row's size may be missing; if present it is once, few, many or a size class.

v_gene: TRBV5-1
abundance: .
CDR3aa: CASSLPGQSGGYTF

v_gene: TRBV6-5
abundance: .
CDR3aa: CASTMGLAAYNEQFF

v_gene: TRBV2
abundance: .
CDR3aa: CASSLDRGKRQPQHF

v_gene: TRBV6-5
abundance: few
CDR3aa: CASSPGQGSYEQYF

v_gene: TRBV7-2
abundance: .
CDR3aa: CASSLLGQLDTGELFF

v_gene: TRBV7-9
abundance: .
CDR3aa: CASSASLRDRGEKLFF

v_gene: TRBV5-1
abundance: once
CDR3aa: CASSLTLGPNNEQFF

v_gene: TRBV28
abundance: .
CDR3aa: CASSSSHEPQHF

v_gene: TRBV29-1
abundance: .
CDR3aa: CSGRGGTRDSYEQYF

v_gene: TRBV7-9
abundance: few
CDR3aa: CASSLAQVRRVYGYTF

v_gene: TRBV29-1
abundance: few
CDR3aa: CSVGSGLPYEQYF

v_gene: TRBV5-6
abundance: .
CDR3aa: CASVERDRGRNTEAFF

v_gene: TRBV27
abundance: .
CDR3aa: CASSLRGNGELFF

v_gene: TRBV6-1
abundance: .
CDR3aa: CASSEAGGYGYTF

v_gene: TRBV15
abundance: .
CDR3aa: CATSREGFGNSPLHF

v_gene: TRBV2
abundance: .
CDR3aa: CASLRDSGNTIYF

v_gene: TRBV5-5
abundance: .
CDR3aa: CASSSLIQGSSYEQYF

v_gene: TRBV18
abundance: .
CDR3aa: CASSPQGSRGTEAFF

v_gene: TRBV7-2
abundance: .
CDR3aa: CASSFLGRVEEKLFF

v_gene: TRBV28
abundance: few
CDR3aa: CASSLNRVDRGDGYTF

v_gene: TRBV5-1
abundance: .
CDR3aa: CASSLRQGYTGELFF

v_gene: TRBV24-1
abundance: few
CDR3aa: CATSGTPGGSQYF

v_gene: TRBV6-1
abundance: .
CDR3aa: CASSEALSRAEAFF

v_gene: TRBV11-1
abundance: .
CDR3aa: CASRDSSGSLEQYF

v_gene: TRBV5-1
abundance: .
CDR3aa: CASSQDRSYEQYF

v_gene: TRBV2
abundance: few
CDR3aa: CASSERWSGRAAGELFF

v_gene: TRBV9
abundance: .
CDR3aa: CASSVLGQGSSYEQYF

v_gene: TRBV5-1
abundance: .
CDR3aa: CASSPGGAGANVLTF

v_gene: TRBV10-3
abundance: .
CDR3aa: CAIRRGAPSGNTIYF